This T cell receptor beta chain was captured in a study of T cell responses to AZD1222 COVID-19 vaccine. The repertoire was sequenced with immunoSEQ multiplex PCR; TCRdb's copy has only in-frame clones and lacks some. The sample holds some 88,000 clones, roughly nine tenths seen once. The CDR3 is 14 residues long. J gave up 1 base and V 4 bases, and 3 bases lay outside the gene matches. The germline V gene encodes CDR1 LGHDT and CDR2 YNNKEL (reference sequence). The chain combines TRBV3-1 (or the pseudogene TRBV3-2) with TRBJ2-5; 7 bases line up with TRBD1. This TCR was sampled from an adult who received the AZD1222 COVID-19 vaccine. The source material was peripheral blood, sampled 28 days after the second AZD1222 dose. The CDR3 spells CASSRRTGQETQYF. The CDR3 DNA is TGTGCCAGCAGCCGAAGGACAGGCCAAGAGACCCAGTACTTC.